The rows below give T cell receptor beta chains drawn from one sample of a study of long-term antiretroviral therapy in people with HIV. Repertoires were generated with immunoSEQ multiplex PCR, while TCRdb's copy carries only in-frame clones and drops some. The table includes around 15,000 clones, approximately 84% detected once. Sequences were derived from unsorted PBMCs, sampled 0.5 years after starting antiretroviral therapy. Receptor source: a woman aged 40 to 50 with HIV. Both conserved end residues are part of each CDR3. A D gene is named only where the DNA matches it firmly. Clone sizes are given selectively: once, few, many, or a class where the clone is expanded.

TRBJ2-1,.,TRBV10-3,TRBD2,TGTGCCATTACCGGACTAGCCAATGAGCAGTTCTTC,CAITGLANEQFF
TRBJ2-2,.,TRBV6-5,.,TGTGCCAGCAGTTACTTGGCAAGCACCGGGGAGCTGTTTTTT,CASSYLASTGELFF
TRBJ2-1,.,TRBV19,.,TGTGCCAGTAGCCCCGGGATCTACAATGAGCAGTTCTTC,CASSPGIYNEQFF
TRBJ2-1,.,TRBV4-2,TRBD2,TGTGCCAGCAGCCAAGAGCGGGGGGACTACAATGAGCAGTTCTTC,CASSQERGDYNEQFF
TRBJ2-3,.,TRBV18,TRBD2,TGTGCCAGCTCACCACGGGGACTAGCGGGAGCTGTTGGAGATACGCAGTATTTT,CASSPRGLAGAVGDTQYF
TRBJ2-7,.,TRBV28,TRBD2,TGTGCCAGCAGTTTATGGGCGGGAGGGCCTGCCGAGCAGTACTTC,CASSLWAGGPAEQYF
TRBJ2-1,once,TRBV19,TRBD1,TGTGCCAGTAGTCCCGGTGACAGGGCGTTCTACAATGAGCAGTTCTTC,CASSPGDRAFYNEQFF
TRBJ1-1,.,TRBV29-1,.,TGCAGCTGGGGAGGGGACACTGAAGCTTTCTTT,CSWGGDTEAFF
TRBJ2-1,.,TRBV28,.,TGTGCCAGCAGTTTCGATGGTTTCAATGAGCAGTTCTTC,CASSFDGFNEQFF
TRBJ2-1,.,TRBV28,TRBD2,TGTGCCAGCAGCGTAGGCTCTTCTAGCGGGATCTACAATGAGCAGTTCTTC,CASSVGSSSGIYNEQFF
TRBJ2-1,once,TRBV7-2,TRBD2,TGTGCCAGCAGCACCCAGGGACTAGCGGGTTCTGGAAGTGAGCAGTTCTTC,CASSTQGLAGSGSEQFF
TRBJ2-7,.,TRBV19,.,TGTGCCACCTGCCTCAGGGACTGCAACTACGAGCAGTACTTC,CATCLRDCNYEQYF
TRBJ2-3,.,TRBV29-1,.,TGCAGCGGGTCAGAGTGGGAAGCGACCAGCACAGATACGCAGTATTTT,CSGSEWEATSTDTQYF
TRBJ1-1,.,TRBV18,.,TGTGCCAGCTCACCAAAAAAAACAGATGAAGCTTTCTTT,CASSPKKTDEAFF
TRBJ2-3,.,TRBV28,TRBD2,TGTGCCAGCAGTTTTCCCGCGGGAGATATTACAGATACGCAGTATTTT,CASSFPAGDITDTQYF
TRBJ2-3,.,TRBV5-1,TRBD2,TGCGCCAGCAGCTCGGGACTAGCGGGGGTTGCAGATACGCAGTATTTT,CASSSGLAGVADTQYF
TRBJ2-1,.,TRBV5-1,.,TGCGCCAGCAGCTTGGAGGCGGGGTACCTGGGCTCCTACAATGAGCAGTTCTTC,CASSLEAGYLGSYNEQFF
TRBJ2-2,.,TRBV10-2,.,TGCGCCAGCGGGGCAGGGCCGGCAGGGGAGCTGTTTTTT,CASGAGPAGELFF
TRBJ1-5,few,TRBV6-5,.,TGTGCCAGCAGTCCTGGGACGGCAAAGGCCCAGCATTTT,CASSPGTAKAQHF
TRBJ2-1,.,TRBV5-4,.,TGTGCCAGCAGCTTGGACATGAATGAGCAGTTCTTC,CASSLDMNEQFF
TRBJ1-1,.,TRBV28,.,TGTGCCAGTACCGTACCGGGACTTGTAGCTTTCTTT,CASTVPGLVAFF
TRBJ2-7,.,TRBV9,.,TGTGCCAGCAGCCCATCCCATAAGACAGCTCCTTACGAGCAGTACTTC,CASSPSHKTAPYEQYF
TRBJ2-2,.,TRBV7-6,.,TGTGCCAGCAGCTTACGGGACACCACCGGGGAGCTGTTTTTT,CASSLRDTTGELFF
TRBJ2-5,.,TRBV28,TRBD1,TGTGCCAGCACTAAAGGGTGGGGGACAGGGGCGGCGGGGGAGACCCAGTACTTC,CASTKGWGTGAAGETQYF
TRBJ2-5,.,TRBV27,TRBD2,TGTGCCAGCAGAGTTATCTGGGGGGGCCAAGAGACCCAGTACTTC,CASRVIWGGQETQYF
TRBJ2-3,.,TRBV10-3,.,TGTGCCATCAGTGAGTTTGGGCGGGAGCAGTATTTT,CAISEFGREQYF
TRBJ2-2,.,TRBV5-6,.,TGTGCCAGCAGCTTGTTATCGACCTGGGGGGAGCTGTTTTTT,CASSLLSTWGELFF
TRBJ2-1,.,TRBV5-8,.,TGTGCCAGCAGCTATGGGAATATTCACTACAATGAGCAGTTCTTC,CASSYGNIHYNEQFF